This T cell receptor beta chain came from a study of spatial heterogeneity in lung cancer (dated by TCRdb to the late 2010s). About the investigation overall: Beta-chain transcripts were consistently detected in greater numbers than alpha-chain transcripts, which likely reflected higher beta-chain transcript abundance. The study quantitatively compared TCR alpha and beta repertoires across multiple tumor regions, matched nontumor lung and blood in non-small cell lung cancer. Nonsynonymous mutation counts, determined by whole-exome sequencing of tumor tissue, were related to TCR repertoire features. In the raw uncorrected reads, each unique combination of TCR and UMI appeared more than ten times on average. At surgery, both alpha and beta chains were TCR-sequenced in under 250 tumor regions, approximately 64 matched nontumor lung samples and just over 55 PBMC samples.

In light of the paper, this sample's time point label describes: sample taken at primary tumor resection. Donors were some 70 patients with early-stage, untreated non-small cell lung cancer from the lung TRACERx cohort. TCR sequencing used whole RNA extracted from tumor and nontumor lung tissue, or from cryopreserved PBMC samples, without cell sorting. Patients were selected for TCR sequencing only if sufficient RNA was available from at least two tumor regions. Tumor and adjacent nontumor lung specimens were reviewed by a lung pathologist before selection. This clonotype was detected ten times or more. The specificity of this receptor is unknown. No much larger clone exists at a distance of one base, and base qualities are not known. Overall study outcomes, separate from this receptor: Additional single-cell paired TCR alpha and beta sequencing was considered necessary to confirm, at a functional level, the hypothesis that regional TCRs recognize regional mutations.

Preparation of the library involved 5' RACE. The instrument was a NextSeq 500. To allow correction of PCR and sequencing errors, the TCR library protocol tagged every TCR cDNA molecule with a unique molecular identifier. The authors processed their data as follows. TCR identification, UMI-based error correction and CDR3 extraction were all carried out with Decombinator tools. TCRs above a frequency of 2 per 1,000, corresponding to the top 1% of the tumor frequency distribution, were defined as expanded. Renyi diversity was calculated using the R vegan package after each repertoire was subsampled 100 times to 5,000 TCRs. CDR3 similarity networks were constructed using string-kernel similarity of amino acid triplets, with links drawn between CDR3s whose pairwise similarity was above 0.82. TCRdb reran the public reads through fastp at Q25 and MiXCR, keeping productive beta chains. Rows are unified per CDR3 protein, each entry keeping the most common DNA and genes. These V and J calls originate from TCRdb's pipeline instead of the authors' own analysis. Counted in this sample were 40,000 or so distinct CDR3 sequences; approximately 3% of them appeared once. The ten largest make up roughly 40% of the sample.

From the cysteine up to the phenylalanine, the CDR3 has a length of 15 residues. The sequence is cut down to CDR3 DNA, 45 bases in frame from base 1. In the germline V gene, CDR1 corresponds to ENHRY and CDR2 to SYGVKD. The junction shows trimming of 10 bases on V and 0 bases on J, and the gene matches do not reach 10 bases of it. This receptor chain uses TRBV10-3 and TRBJ2-3, and 7 junctional nucleotides match TRBD1. Sequenced material: normal lung tissue next to the tumor, taken at surgery. This clonotype was sampled from a male donor with early-stage non-small cell lung cancer. The CDR3 amino acid sequence is: CATGPRGQSTDTQYF. At the DNA level, the sequence is TGTGCCACCGGCCCTAGGGGACAGAGCACAGATACGCAGTATTTT.